The rows below give T cell receptor beta chains drawn from one sample of a study of STAT5B mutations in CD4+ large granular lymphocyte leukemia. Assay: immunoSEQ multiplex PCR; the TCRdb copy retains only in-frame clones and omits some. The sample carries about 27,000 clones, 74% recorded once. The sequencing sample was made of CD4+ T cells from blood buffy coats. These receptors all stem from a human donor in good health. Each CDR3 is given with its conserved first and last residue. Fields, in order: clone size, V gene, D gene, J gene, CDR3 protein, CDR3 DNA. D genes are given only for firm matches. Only some rows state a clone size, as once, few, many or a class for expanded clones.

NA,TRBV6-1,TRBD1,TRBJ1-6,CASSGDSPNSPLHF,TGTGCCAGCAGTGGGGACAGTCCAAATTCACCCCTCCACTTT
once,TRBV4-3,NA,TRBJ2-2,CASNRQANTGELFF,TGCGCCAGCAACCGGCAGGCGAACACCGGGGAGCTGTTTTTT
NA,TRBV29-1,TRBD2,TRBJ2-1,CSVVRVGGSSSNEQFF,TGCAGCGTCGTAAGGGTGGGCGGGAGTTCATCCAATGAGCAGTTCTTC
NA,TRBV27,NA,TRBJ2-3,CASRDGGGADTQYF,TGTGCCAGCAGGGACGGAGGGGGCGCAGATACGCAGTATTTT
NA,TRBV13,NA,TRBJ2-1,CASSLGSRSYNEQFF,TGTGCCAGCAGCTTAGGGAGCCGCTCCTACAATGAGCAGTTCTTC
NA,TRBV11-2,NA,TRBJ2-5,CASSFRSGGQGETQYF,TGTGCCAGCAGCTTCCGGTCAGGGGGGCAAGGAGAGACCCAGTACTTC
NA,TRBV18,TRBD2,TRBJ2-5,CASSPRTSGMKGETQYF,TGTGCCAGCTCACCCCGGACTAGCGGGATGAAGGGGGAGACCCAGTACTTC
once,TRBV6-6,TRBD1,TRBJ2-1,CASATGVSYNEQFF,TGTGCCAGCGCGACAGGGGTCTCCTACAATGAGCAGTTCTTC
NA,TRBV14,NA,TRBJ2-3,CASSLYRDTQYF,TGTGCCAGCAGCCTCTACCGAGATACGCAGTATTTT
few,TRBV4-1,NA,TRBJ1-5,CASSQGWGVLSVRNQPQHF,TGCGCCAGCAGCCAAGGTTGGGGAGTTCTTTCAGTGCGCAATCAGCCCCAGCATTTT
NA,TRBV9,NA,TRBJ2-1,CASSVGSVSYNEQFF,TGTGCCAGCAGCGTAGGTAGCGTCTCCTACAATGAGCAGTTCTTC
NA,TRBV6-5,TRBD2,TRBJ2-3,CASSYSAGGGTDTQYF,TGTGCCAGCAGTTACTCGGCGGGGGGAGGCACAGATACGCAGTATTTT
NA,TRBV6-1,NA,TRBJ1-2,CATSTSSYGYTF,TGTGCCACCTCTACCAGTTCCTATGGCTACACCTTC
NA,TRBV28,NA,TRBJ1-2,CASSPITKLLGTF,TGTGCCAGCAGCCCAATAACCAAACTCTTGGGCACCTTC
NA,TRBV6-6,NA,TRBJ2-1,CASSYSYSGAYNEQFF,TGTGCCAGCAGTTACTCGTACAGCGGTGCTTACAATGAGCAGTTCTTC
NA,TRBV30,NA,TRBJ1-4,CAWSVGVRSFNEKLFF,TGTGCCTGGAGTGTAGGAGTCAGGTCGTTTAATGAAAAACTGTTTTTT
NA,TRBV5-6,TRBD2,TRBJ2-7,CASRKRDGAYEQYF,TGTGCCAGCAGAAAGCGGGACGGGGCCTACGAGCAGTACTTC
NA,TRBV5-1,TRBD1,TRBJ1-4,CASSLRQGADEKLFF,TGCGCCAGCAGCCTTCGACAGGGTGCGGACGAAAAACTGTTTTTT
few,TRBV18,NA,TRBJ1-2,CASSPLLDPGPNYGYTF,TGTGCCAGCTCACCACTGCTGGATCCGGGGCCTAACTATGGCTACACCTTC
NA,TRBV7-9,NA,TRBJ1-2,CASSFGETGGYTF,TGTGCCAGCAGCTTCGGGGAGACCGGTGGCTACACCTTC
NA,TRBV2,NA,TRBJ2-5,CASRRNQETQYF,TGTGCCAGCAGAAGGAATCAAGAGACCCAGTACTTC
NA,TRBV7-2,NA,TRBJ1-2,CASSLRGFSYGYTF,TGTGCCAGCAGCTTAAGGGGGTTCAGCTATGGCTACACCTTC
NA,TRBV2,NA,TRBJ1-4,CATNGRGSNEKLFF,TGTGCCACCAACGGTCGGGGTTCTAATGAAAAACTGTTTTTT
few,TRBV6-5,NA,TRBJ1-2,CASSHKGYGYTF,TGTGCCAGCAGTCACAAAGGGTATGGCTACACCTTC
NA,TRBV4-2,NA,TRBJ2-1,CASSQAMKTANEQFF,TGTGCCAGCAGCCAAGCGATGAAGACCGCGAATGAGCAGTTCTTC
few,TRBV10-3,NA,TRBJ1-5,CAISESRADNQPQHF,TGTGCCATCAGTGAGTCTAGGGCCGACAATCAGCCCCAGCATTTT
NA,TRBV27,TRBD1,TRBJ1-2,CASSPRDSRSYGYTF,TGTGCCAGCAGTCCGAGGGACAGTCGGTCCTATGGCTACACCTTC
few,TRBV6-6,NA,TRBJ1-5,CASSYGGLRDQPQHF,TGTGCCAGCAGTTACGGTGGACTCCGGGATCAGCCCCAGCATTTT
NA,TRBV29-1,NA,TRBJ2-7,CSVGRTASYEQYF,TGCAGCGTTGGACGCACAGCATCCTACGAGCAGTACTTC
NA,TRBV11-3,NA,TRBJ2-2,CASSLEGNSGELFF,TGTGCCAGCAGCTTAGAAGGGAATTCCGGGGAGCTGTTTTTT
NA,TRBV28,TRBD1,TRBJ2-1,CASSLRDRALEQFF,TGTGCCAGCAGTCTCCGGGACAGGGCACTCGAGCAGTTCTTC
NA,TRBV7-3,NA,TRBJ1-5,CASSHFRGSNQPQHF,TGTGCCAGCAGCCATTTCAGGGGTAGCAATCAGCCCCAGCATTTT
NA,TRBV11-2,NA,TRBJ1-2,CASSLEGAVNYGYTF,TGTGCCAGCAGCTTAGAAGGGGCGGTAAACTATGGCTACACCTTC
NA,TRBV29-1,NA,TRBJ2-1,CSVFTNRNNEQFF,TGCAGCGTTTTTACCAATCGGAACAATGAGCAGTTCTTC
NA,TRBV6-5,TRBD1,TRBJ1-2,CASTRDRASYGYTF,TGTGCCAGCACACGGGACAGGGCGAGCTATGGCTACACCTTC
NA,TRBV14,NA,TRBJ2-1,CASSRASTYNEQFF,TGTGCCAGCAGCCGGGCTAGCACTTACAATGAGCAGTTCTTC
NA,TRBV2,NA,TRBJ2-3,CASSERAAPLYGDTQYF,TGTGCCAGCAGTGAAAGAGCGGCCCCCCTCTATGGAGATACGCAGTATTTT
NA,TRBV5-1,TRBD2,TRBJ2-5,CASSLNSGSGETQYF,TGCGCCAGCAGCTTGAATAGCGGGAGTGGTGAGACCCAGTACTTC
NA,TRBV11-2,TRBD2,TRBJ2-2,CASRQTSAQSGELFF,TGTGCCAGCAGACAGACTAGCGCCCAATCCGGGGAGCTGTTTTTT
NA,TRBV20-1,NA,TRBJ1-4,CSAYNGEKLFF,TGCAGTGCCTATAATGGGGAAAAACTGTTTTTT
NA,TRBV27,TRBD1,TRBJ1-2,CASSLTPGGDYGYTF,TGTGCCAGCAGTTTAACACCAGGGGGAGACTATGGCTACACCTTC
few,TRBV4-2,NA,TRBJ1-4,CASSQQGSEKLFF,TGTGCCAGCAGCCAACAGGGATCCGAAAAACTGTTTTTT
NA,TRBV28,NA,TRBJ2-7,CASSPTPRWEGGEQYF,TGTGCCAGCAGTCCCACCCCTAGGTGGGAGGGGGGTGAGCAGTACTTC
NA,TRBV9,TRBD1,TRBJ2-1,CASSVREGGEQFF,TGTGCCAGCAGCGTTCGCGAAGGGGGCGAGCAGTTCTTC
NA,TRBV11-2,TRBD2,TRBJ2-3,CASSLALWGGGNTQYF,TGTGCCAGCAGCTTAGCCCTATGGGGGGGAGGGAATACGCAGTATTTT
NA,TRBV4-2,NA,TRBJ1-5,CASSQVWQEGNQPQHF,TGTGCCAGCAGCCAAGTATGGCAGGAGGGAAATCAGCCCCAGCATTTT
NA,TRBV6-1,TRBD1,TRBJ1-2,CASSPLGQGYGYTF,TGTGCCAGCAGCCCCCTAGGACAGGGCTATGGCTACACCTTC
once,TRBV6-1,TRBD1,TRBJ2-1,CAMDRGQGAYNEQFF,TGTGCCATGGACCGGGGACAGGGAGCCTACAATGAGCAGTTCTTC
NA,TRBV4-1,TRBD1,TRBJ2-5,CASSRDGTAEQTQYF,TGCGCCAGCAGCCGAGACGGGACAGCCGAACAGACCCAGTACTTC
NA,TRBV7-2,NA,TRBJ1-5,CASSPGTYSNQPQHF,TGTGCCAGCAGCCCCGGGACGTATAGCAATCAGCCCCAGCATTTT
large,TRBV18,NA,TRBJ2-3,CASSPTVSDTQYF,TGTGCCAGCTCACCAACAGTTTCAGATACGCAGTATTTT
NA,TRBV11-2,NA,TRBJ1-6,CASSSGTRSNSPLHF,TGTGCCAGCAGCTCCGGGACACGATCTAATTCACCCCTCCACTTT
NA,TRBV27,TRBD2,TRBJ2-2,CASSPRLAGVHGELFF,TGTGCCAGCAGTCCTCGACTAGCGGGAGTTCACGGGGAGCTGTTTTTT
NA,TRBV7-8,TRBD1,TRBJ2-4,CASSDSRDRGLGIQYF,TGTGCCAGCAGCGATAGCCGGGACAGGGGGCTGGGCATTCAGTACTTC
NA,TRBV7-6,NA,TRBJ1-3,CASSLDGRRGNTIYF,TGTGCCAGCAGCTTAGATGGCAGAAGAGGAAACACCATATATTTT
NA,TRBV4-3,NA,TRBJ2-1,CASSQGLYSYNEQFF,TGCGCCAGCAGCCAGGGACTTTACTCCTACAATGAGCAGTTCTTC
NA,TRBV4-1,TRBD2,TRBJ2-3,CASSQMGLALDTQYF,TGCGCCAGCAGCCAAATGGGACTAGCGCTAGATACGCAGTATTTT
NA,TRBV5-1,TRBD2,TRBJ2-1,CASSWGTSGSGEQFF,TGCGCCAGCAGCTGGGGGACTAGCGGGTCGGGTGAGCAGTTCTTC
once,TRBV7-2,NA,TRBJ1-6,CASSEQGSSYNSPLHF,TGTGCCAGCAGCGAGCAGGGGAGCTCCTATAATTCACCCCTCCACTTT